The entry below describes one T cell receptor (beta chain). The data were produced by immunoSEQ multiplex PCR, yet TCRdb's version contains in-frame clones alone and is incomplete. The sample consists of 91,000 or so clones, roughly 95% of them appearing once. The data were obtained in a study of technical replicates of blood from a few donors. V lost 4 bases to trimming and J lost 7 bases, with 13 bases between them. The CDR3 contains 13 residues. Germline V gene sequence: CDR1 MNHEY, CDR2 SMNVEV (reference sequence). The genes are TRBV27 and TRBJ1-1, with a tentative D call TRBD1 (5 bases). The TCR was taken from a human donor in good health. The sequencing input was T cells isolated from PBMCs. The chain's CDR3 is CASSYSRVNEAFF. The CDR3 region has the DNA TGTGCCAGCAGTTACTCCAGGGTCAATGAAGCTTTCTTT.